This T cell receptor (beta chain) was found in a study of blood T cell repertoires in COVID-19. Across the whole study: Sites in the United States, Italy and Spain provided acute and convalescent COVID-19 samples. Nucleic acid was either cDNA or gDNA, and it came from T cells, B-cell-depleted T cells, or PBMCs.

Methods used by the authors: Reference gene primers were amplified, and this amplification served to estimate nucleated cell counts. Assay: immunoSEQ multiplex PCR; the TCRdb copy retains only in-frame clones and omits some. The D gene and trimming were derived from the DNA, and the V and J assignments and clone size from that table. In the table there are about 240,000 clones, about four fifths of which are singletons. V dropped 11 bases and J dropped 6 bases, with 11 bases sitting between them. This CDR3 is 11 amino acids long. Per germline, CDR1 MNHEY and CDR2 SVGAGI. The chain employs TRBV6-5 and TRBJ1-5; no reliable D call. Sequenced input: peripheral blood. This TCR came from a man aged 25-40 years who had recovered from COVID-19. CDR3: CAPRPSQPQHF. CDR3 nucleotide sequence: TGTGCCCCCAGGCCAAGTCAGCCCCAGCATTTT.